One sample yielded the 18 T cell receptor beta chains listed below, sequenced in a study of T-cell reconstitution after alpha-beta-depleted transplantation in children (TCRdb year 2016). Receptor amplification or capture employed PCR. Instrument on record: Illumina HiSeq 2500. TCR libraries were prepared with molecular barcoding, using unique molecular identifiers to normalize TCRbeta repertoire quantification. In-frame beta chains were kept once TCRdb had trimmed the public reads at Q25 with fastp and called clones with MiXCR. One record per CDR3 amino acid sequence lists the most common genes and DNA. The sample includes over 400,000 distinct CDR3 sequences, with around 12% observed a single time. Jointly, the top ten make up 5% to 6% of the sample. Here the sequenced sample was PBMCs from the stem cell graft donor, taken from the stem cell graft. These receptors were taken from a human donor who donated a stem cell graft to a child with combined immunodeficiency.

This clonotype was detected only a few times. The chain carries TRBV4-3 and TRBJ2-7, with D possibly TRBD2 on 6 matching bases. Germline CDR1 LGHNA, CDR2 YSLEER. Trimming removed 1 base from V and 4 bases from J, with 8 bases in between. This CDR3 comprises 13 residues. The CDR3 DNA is TGCGCCAGCAGCCAAGTTGGGGGGTACGAGCAGTACTTC. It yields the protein CASSQVGGYEQYF.

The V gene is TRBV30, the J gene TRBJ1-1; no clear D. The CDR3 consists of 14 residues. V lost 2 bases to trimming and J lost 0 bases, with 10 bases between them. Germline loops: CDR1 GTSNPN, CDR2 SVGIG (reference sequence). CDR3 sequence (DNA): TGTGCCTGGAGTCTGACGGTTATGAACACTGAAGCTTTCTTT. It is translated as CAWSLTVMNTEAFF.

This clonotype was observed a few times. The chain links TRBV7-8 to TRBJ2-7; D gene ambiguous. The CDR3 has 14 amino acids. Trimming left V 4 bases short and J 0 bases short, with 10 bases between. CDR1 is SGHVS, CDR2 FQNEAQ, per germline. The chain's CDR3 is CASSSVSFSYEQYF. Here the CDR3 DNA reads TGTGCCAGCAGCTCTGTCTCTTTCTCCTACGAGCAGTACTTC.

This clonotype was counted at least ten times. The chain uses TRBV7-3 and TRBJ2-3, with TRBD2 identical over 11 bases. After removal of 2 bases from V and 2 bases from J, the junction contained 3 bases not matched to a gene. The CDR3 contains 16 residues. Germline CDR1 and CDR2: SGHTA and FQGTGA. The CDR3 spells CASSLSGLADTDTQYF. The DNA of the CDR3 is TGTGCCAGCAGCTTATCGGGACTAGCGGACACAGATACGCAGTATTTT.

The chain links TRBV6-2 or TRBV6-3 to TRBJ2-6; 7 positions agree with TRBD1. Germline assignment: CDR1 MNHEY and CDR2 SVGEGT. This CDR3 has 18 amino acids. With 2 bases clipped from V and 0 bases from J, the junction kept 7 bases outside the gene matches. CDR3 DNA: TGTGCCAGCAGTTACCTTAGGACAGGCCGCTCTGGGGCCAACGTCCTGACTTTC. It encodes CASSYLRTGRSGANVLTF.

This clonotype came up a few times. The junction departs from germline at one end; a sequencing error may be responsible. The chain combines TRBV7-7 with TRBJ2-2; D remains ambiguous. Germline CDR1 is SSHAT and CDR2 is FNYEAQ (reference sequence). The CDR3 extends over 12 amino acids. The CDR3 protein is CASSLNPGELFF. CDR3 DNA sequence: TGTGCTAGCAGCTTAAATCCCGGGGAGCTGTTTTTT.

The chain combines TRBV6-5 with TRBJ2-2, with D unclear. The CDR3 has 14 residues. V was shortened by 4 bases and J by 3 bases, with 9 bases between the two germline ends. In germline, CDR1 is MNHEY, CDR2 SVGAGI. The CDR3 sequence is CASSLNGDTGELFF. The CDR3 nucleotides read TGTGCCAGCAGTTTGAATGGGGACACCGGGGAGCTGTTTTTT.

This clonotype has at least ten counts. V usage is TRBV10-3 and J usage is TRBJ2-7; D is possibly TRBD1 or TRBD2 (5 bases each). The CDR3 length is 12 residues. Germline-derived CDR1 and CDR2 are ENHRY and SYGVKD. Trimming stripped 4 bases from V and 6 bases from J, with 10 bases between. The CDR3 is CAISGRGAEQYF. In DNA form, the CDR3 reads TGTGCCATCAGTGGGCGAGGGGCCGAGCAGTACTTC.

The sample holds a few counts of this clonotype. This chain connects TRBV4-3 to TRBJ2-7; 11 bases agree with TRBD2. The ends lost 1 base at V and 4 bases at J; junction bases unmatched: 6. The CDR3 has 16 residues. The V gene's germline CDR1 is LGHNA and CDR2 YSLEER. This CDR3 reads CASSQGGLAGGYEQYF. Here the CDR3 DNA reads TGCGCCAGCAGCCAAGGGGGTCTAGCGGGAGGTTACGAGCAGTACTTC.

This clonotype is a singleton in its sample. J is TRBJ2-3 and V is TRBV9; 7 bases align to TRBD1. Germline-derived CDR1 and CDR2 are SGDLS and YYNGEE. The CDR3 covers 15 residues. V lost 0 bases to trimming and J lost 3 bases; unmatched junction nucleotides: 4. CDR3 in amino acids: CASSVEGGRTDTQYF. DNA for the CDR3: TGTGCCAGCAGCGTAGAAGGGGGCAGGACAGATACGCAGTATTTT. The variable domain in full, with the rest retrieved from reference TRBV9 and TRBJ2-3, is DSGVTQTPKHLITATGQRVTLRCSPRSGDLSVYWYQQSLDQGLQFLIQYYNGEERAKGNILERFSAQQFPDLHSELNLSSLELGDSALYFCASSVEGGRTDTQYFGPGTRLTVL.

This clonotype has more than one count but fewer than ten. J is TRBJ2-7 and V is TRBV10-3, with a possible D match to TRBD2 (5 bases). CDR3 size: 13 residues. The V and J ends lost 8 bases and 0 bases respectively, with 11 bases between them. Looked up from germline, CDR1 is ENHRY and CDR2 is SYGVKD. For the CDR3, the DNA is TGTGCCATCGCAACGGGATTCTCCTACGAGCAGTACTTC. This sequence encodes CAIATGFSYEQYF.

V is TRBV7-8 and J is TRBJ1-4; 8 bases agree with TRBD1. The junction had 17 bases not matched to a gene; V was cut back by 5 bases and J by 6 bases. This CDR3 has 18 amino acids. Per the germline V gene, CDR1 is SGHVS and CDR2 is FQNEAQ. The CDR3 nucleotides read TGTGCCAGCAGCCCAGAGCGGCCAGGGGGCGACGGGGATGAAAAACTGTTTTTT. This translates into CASSPERPGGDGDEKLFF.

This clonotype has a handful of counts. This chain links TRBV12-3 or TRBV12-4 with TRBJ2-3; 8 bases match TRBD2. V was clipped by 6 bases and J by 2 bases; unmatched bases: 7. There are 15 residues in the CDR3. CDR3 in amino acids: CASSLTSDLTDTQYF. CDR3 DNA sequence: TGTGCCAGCAGCCTGACTAGCGACCTCACAGATACGCAGTATTTT.

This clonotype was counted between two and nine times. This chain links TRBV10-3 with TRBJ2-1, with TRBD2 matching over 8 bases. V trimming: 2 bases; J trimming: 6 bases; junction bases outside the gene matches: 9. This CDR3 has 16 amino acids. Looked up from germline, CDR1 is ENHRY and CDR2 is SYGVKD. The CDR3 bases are TGTGCCATCAGTGAGGTCCGGGGGGGCCTCGGCAATGAGCAGTTCTTC. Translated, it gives CAISEVRGGLGNEQFF.

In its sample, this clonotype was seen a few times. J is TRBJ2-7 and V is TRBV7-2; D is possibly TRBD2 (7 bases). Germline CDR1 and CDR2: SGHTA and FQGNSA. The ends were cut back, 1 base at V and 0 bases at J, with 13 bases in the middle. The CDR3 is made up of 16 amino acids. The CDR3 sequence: CASSLGGGSSSYEQYF. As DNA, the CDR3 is TGTGCCAGCAGCTTAGGGGGGGGCAGTTCCTCCTACGAGCAGTACTTC.

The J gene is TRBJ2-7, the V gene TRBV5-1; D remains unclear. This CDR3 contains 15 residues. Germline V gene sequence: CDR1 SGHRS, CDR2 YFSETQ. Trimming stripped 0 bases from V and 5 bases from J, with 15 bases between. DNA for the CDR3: TGCGCCAGCAGCTTGGAAGGATACTCTAGGCACGAGCAGTACTTC. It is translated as CASSLEGYSRHEQYF.

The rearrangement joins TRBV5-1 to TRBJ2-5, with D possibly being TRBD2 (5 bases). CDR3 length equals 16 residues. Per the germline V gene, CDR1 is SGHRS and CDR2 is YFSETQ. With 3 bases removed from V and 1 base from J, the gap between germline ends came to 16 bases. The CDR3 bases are TGCGCCAGCAGCTACTCCGGGATTCAAGCCCAAGAGACCCAGTACTTC. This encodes CASSYSGIQAQETQYF. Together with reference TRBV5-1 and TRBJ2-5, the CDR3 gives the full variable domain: KAGVTQTPRYLIKTRGQQVTLSCSPISGHRSVSWYQQTPGQGLQFLFEYFSETQRNKGNFPGRFSGRQFSNSRSEMNVSTLELGDSALYLCASSYSGIQAQETQYFGPGTRLLVL.

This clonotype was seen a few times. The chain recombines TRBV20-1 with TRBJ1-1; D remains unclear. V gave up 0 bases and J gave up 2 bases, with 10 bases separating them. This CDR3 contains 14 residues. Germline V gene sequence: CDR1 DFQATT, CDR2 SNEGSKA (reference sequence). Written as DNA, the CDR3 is TGCAGTGCTAGAGACCCGACGGTTAACACTGAAGCTTTCTTT. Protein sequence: CSARDPTVNTEAFF.